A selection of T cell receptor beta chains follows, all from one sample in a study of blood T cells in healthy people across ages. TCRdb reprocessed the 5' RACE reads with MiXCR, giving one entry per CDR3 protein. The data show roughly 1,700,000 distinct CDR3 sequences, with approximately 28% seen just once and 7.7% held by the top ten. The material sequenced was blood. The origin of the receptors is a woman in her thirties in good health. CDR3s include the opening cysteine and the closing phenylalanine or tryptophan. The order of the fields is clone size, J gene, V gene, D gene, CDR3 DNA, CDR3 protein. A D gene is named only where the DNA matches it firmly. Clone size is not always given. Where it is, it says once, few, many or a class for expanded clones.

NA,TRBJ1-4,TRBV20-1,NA,TGCAGTGCCCCGGGCGGGGGGGCTAATGAAAAACTGTTTTTT,CSAPGGGANEKLFF
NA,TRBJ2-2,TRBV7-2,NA,TGTGCCGGCAGCTTATCCGGGCCGAACACCGGGGAGCTGTTTTTT,CAGSLSGPNTGELFF
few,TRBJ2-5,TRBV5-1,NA,TGCGCCAGCAGCTGGGAGACTGCGGAGACCCAGTACTTC,CASSWETAETQYF
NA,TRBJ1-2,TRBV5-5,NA,TGTGCCAGCAGCTCGGACCCCCGCCGAGCTAACTATGGCTACACCTTC,CASSSDPRRANYGYTF
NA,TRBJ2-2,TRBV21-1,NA,TGTGCCGGCCCCGGTGCGGCCGGGGAGCTGTTTTTT,CAGPGAAGELFF
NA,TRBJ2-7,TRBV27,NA,TGTGCCAGCAGTTTATCCCGGGCTGCGTCCTACGAGCAGTACTTC,CASSLSRAASYEQYF
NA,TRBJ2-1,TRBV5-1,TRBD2,TGCGCCAGCAGCTCTGGAGGGCGGGGGGGCTACAATGAGCAGTTCTTC,CASSSGGRGGYNEQFF
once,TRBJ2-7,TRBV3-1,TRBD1,TGTGCCAGCAGCCCAAGGGACAGCGACCATTACGAGCAGTACTTC,CASSPRDSDHYEQYF
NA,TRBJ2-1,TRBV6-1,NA,TGTGCCAGCAGGGGGGAGAATGAGCAGTTCTTC,CASRGENEQFF
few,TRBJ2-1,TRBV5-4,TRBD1,TGTGCCAGCAGCTTGGCTTCGGGGACAGGGAATTACAATGAGCAGTTCTTC,CASSLASGTGNYNEQFF
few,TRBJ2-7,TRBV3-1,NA,TGTGCCAGCAGCCAAGCCCCGACCAAAAACTACGAGCAGTACTTC,CASSQAPTKNYEQYF
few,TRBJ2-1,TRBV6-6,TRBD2,TGTGCCAGCAGTTACTCTTTGCGGGGGGGCGGTGAGCAGTTCTTC,CASSYSLRGGGEQFF
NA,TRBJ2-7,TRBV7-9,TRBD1,TGTGCCAGCACGCGACAGGGGACATCCTACGAGCAGTACTTC,CASTRQGTSYEQYF
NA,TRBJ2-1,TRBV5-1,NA,TGCGTCAGCAGCTTGGTTTTGGATGAGCAGTTCTTC,CVSSLVLDEQFF
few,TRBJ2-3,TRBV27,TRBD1,TGTGCCAGCAGTTTCCCGTCACGGACAGGGGACACAGATACGCAGTATTTT,CASSFPSRTGDTDTQYF
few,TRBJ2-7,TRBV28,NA,TGTGCCAGCAGTCCCGCGGGTGGGGTGCCTTACGAGCAGTACTTC,CASSPAGGVPYEQYF
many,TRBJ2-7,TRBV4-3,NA,TGCGCCAGCAGCCAGGGACTGAGCCCCTACGAGCAGTACTTC,CASSQGLSPYEQYF
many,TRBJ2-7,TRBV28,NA,TGTGCCAGCAGTTTAGCCAAAGATATCAGAAGCTCCTACGAGCAGTACTTC,CASSLAKDIRSSYEQYF
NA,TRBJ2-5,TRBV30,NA,TGTGCCTGGAGTGAGGGACAAGAGACCCAGTACTTC,CAWSEGQETQYF
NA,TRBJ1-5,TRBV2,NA,TGTGCCAGCAGTGGGGTTTCAAGCAATCAGCCCCAGCATTTT,CASSGVSSNQPQHF
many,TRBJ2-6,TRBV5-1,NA,TGCGCCAGCAGCTTGGCCCAGCGATCCTCTGGGGCCAACGTCCTGACTTTC,CASSLAQRSSGANVLTF
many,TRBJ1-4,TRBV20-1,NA,TGCAGTGCTAGAGGGGATCCTAATGAAAAACTGTTTTTT,CSARGDPNEKLFF
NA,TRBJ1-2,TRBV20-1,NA,TGCAGTGCTAGAGATCCACAGGGATGGTATGGCTACACCTTC,CSARDPQGWYGYTF
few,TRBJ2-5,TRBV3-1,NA,TGTGCCAGCAGCCAAGTGGGGAGACTAGTGAAGACCCAGTACTTC,CASSQVGRLVKTQYF
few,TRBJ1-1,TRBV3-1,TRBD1,TGTGCCAGCAGCCTCCAGGGGGTCTTCCGCGGCACTGAAGCTTTCTTT,CASSLQGVFRGTEAFF
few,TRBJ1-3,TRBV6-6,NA,TGTGCCAGCATCCCGGCTGCTGGAAACACCATATATTTT,CASIPAAGNTIYF
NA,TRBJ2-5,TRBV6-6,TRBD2,TGTGCCAGCAGTTACTCGAACGGGGGGAGAGAGACCCAGTACTTC,CASSYSNGGRETQYF
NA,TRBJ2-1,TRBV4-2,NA,TGTGCCAATAGCCAAGATAAAGGGACTCGATTGAATGAGCAGTTCTTC,CANSQDKGTRLNEQFF
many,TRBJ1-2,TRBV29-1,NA,TGCAGCGTTGAACGGTTGAAAGGGGATGGCTACACCTTC,CSVERLKGDGYTF
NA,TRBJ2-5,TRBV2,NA,TGTACCAGCAGTGGGGACTGGCCCCAGTACTTC,CTSSGDWPQYF
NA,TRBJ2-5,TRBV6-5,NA,TGTGCCAGCAGTTCGAGGACTCGCGGGACCCAGTACTTC,CASSSRTRGTQYF
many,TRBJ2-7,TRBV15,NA,TGTGCCACCAGCAGAGCTAGCTCCTACGAGCAGTACTTC,CATSRASSYEQYF
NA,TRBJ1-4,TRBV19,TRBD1,TGTGCCAGTAGACCTGGAACGGACAGGGAAGGCGAAAAACTGTTTTTT,CASRPGTDREGEKLFF
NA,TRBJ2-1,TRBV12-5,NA,TGTGCTAGTGGTTTGCCCCCGGGGTCTAGCGCTGATTGGAATGAGCAGTTCTTC,CASGLPPGSSADWNEQFF
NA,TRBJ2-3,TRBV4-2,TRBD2,TGTGCCAGCAGCCAAGCGGAAGCGGGGGGGGTGTATACGCAGTATTTT,CASSQAEAGGVYTQYF
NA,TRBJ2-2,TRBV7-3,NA,TGTGCCAGCAGTGGGGACGCAGGGCCCACCGGGGAGCTGTTTTTT,CASSGDAGPTGELFF
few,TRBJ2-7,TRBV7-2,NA,TGTGCCAGCAGCTCCCTCATGGTCCCGCCGTACGAGCAGTACTTC,CASSSLMVPPYEQYF
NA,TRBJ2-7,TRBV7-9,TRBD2,TGTGCCAGCAGCCTACTCGGGACTAGCGGGAAAAATGATGAGCAGTACTTC,CASSLLGTSGKNDEQYF
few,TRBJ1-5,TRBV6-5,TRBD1,TGTGCCAGCAGTTCGGACAGGCGACATAGCAATCAGCCCCAGCATTTT,CASSSDRRHSNQPQHF
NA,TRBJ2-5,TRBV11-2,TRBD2,TGTGCCAGCAGCTCTCTAGCGGGAGCATGGGAGCAGTACTTC,CASSSLAGAWEQYF
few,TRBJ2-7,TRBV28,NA,TGTGCCAGCAGGACCGGGTTCAACGAGCAGTACTTC,CASRTGFNEQYF
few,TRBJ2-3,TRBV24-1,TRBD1,TGTGCCACCAGTGATTCTCCGGGACAGAGTGCACCTGATACGCAGTATTTT,CATSDSPGQSAPDTQYF
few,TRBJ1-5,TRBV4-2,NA,TGTGCCAGCAGCCAAGAAGGGGATCTCGGACTCGCCGTGGGACAGCCCCAGCATTTT,CASSQEGDLGLAVGQPQHF
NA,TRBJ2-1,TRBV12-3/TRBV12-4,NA,TGTGCCAGCGCGCCTCCAGTGGGCTCTGGGTTCTTC,CASAPPVGSGFF
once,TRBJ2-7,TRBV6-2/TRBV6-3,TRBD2,TGTGCCACCCGGCTAGCGGCCTACAATGAGCAGTACTTC,CATRLAAYNEQYF
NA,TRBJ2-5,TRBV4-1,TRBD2,TGCGCCAGCAGCAGGACTAGTGAGAATCTAGAGACCCAGTACTTC,CASSRTSENLETQYF
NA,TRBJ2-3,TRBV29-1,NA,TGCAGCGTTGAAGATGCGAGGACACAATCACGGAATACGCAGTATTTT,CSVEDARTQSRNTQYF